This T cell receptor beta chain was recovered during a study of blood T cells in healthy people across ages. A J-beta primer mix and a sample-barcoded 5' primer were used in a second PCR of about 7 to 12 cycles. A 12-random-nucleotide template-switch adaptor tagged each cDNA molecule. TCRdb recomputed calls from the 5' RACE reads with MiXCR, one row per CDR3 protein. The sample includes fewer than 2,000,000 distinct CDR3 sequences, about two fifths of them seen just once. Trimming shortened V by 1 base and J by 4 bases, and 13 bases separated the two germline ends. Per the germline V gene, CDR1 is DFQATT and CDR2 is SNEGSKA (reference sequence). The CDR3 runs to 14 residues.

Sequenced material: blood. The gene calls are TRBV20-1 and TRBJ1-1; D is ambiguous. This receptor was obtained from a human donor in good health. In nucleotides, the CDR3 is TGCAGTGCTAGAGCGGCAGGCATGAGCACTGAAGCTTTCTTT. Translated: CSARAAGMSTEAFF.